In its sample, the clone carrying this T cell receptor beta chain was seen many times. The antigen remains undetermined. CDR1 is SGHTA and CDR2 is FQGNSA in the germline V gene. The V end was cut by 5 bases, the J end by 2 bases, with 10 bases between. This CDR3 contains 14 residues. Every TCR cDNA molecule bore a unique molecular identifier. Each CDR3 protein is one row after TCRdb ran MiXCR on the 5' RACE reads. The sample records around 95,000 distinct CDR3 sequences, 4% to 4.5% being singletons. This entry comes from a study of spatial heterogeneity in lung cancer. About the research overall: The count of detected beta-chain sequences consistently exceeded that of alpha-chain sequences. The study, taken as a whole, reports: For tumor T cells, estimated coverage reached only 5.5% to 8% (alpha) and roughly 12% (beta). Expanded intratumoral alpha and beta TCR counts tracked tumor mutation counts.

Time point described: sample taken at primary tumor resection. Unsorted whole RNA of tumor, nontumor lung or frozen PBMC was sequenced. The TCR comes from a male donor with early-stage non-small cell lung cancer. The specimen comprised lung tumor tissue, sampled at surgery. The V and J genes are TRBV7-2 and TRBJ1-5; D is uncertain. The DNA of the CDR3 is TGTGCCAGCAGCACCGTATTGGGCAATCAGCCCCAGCATTTT. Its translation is CASSTVLGNQPQHF.